Listed below are T cell receptor beta chains from one sample, sequenced in a study of shared T cell receptors in the human thymus. The table came from immunoSEQ multiplex PCR; TCRdb's copy has only in-frame clones and leaves some out. The data contain hundreds of thousands of clones, roughly 85% of them singletons. The sample was also linked to a second study, of human thymus T cells.

The sequenced sample consisted of thymocytes. The receptors come from a girl under two years old with a congenital heart defect. CDR3s include the opening cysteine and the closing phenylalanine or tryptophan. The D gene is left open where the match is weak. Some rows mark clone size as missing; the rest say once, few, many or name a class of expanded clone.

D: NA; size: NA; V: TRBV6-1; J: TRBJ1-2; CDR3: CASNPLTGDNGYTF; DNA: TGTGCCAGCAACCCCCTTACAGGTGATAATGGCTACACCTTC
D: NA; size: NA; V: TRBV5-1; J: TRBJ1-1; CDR3: CASSLDRLDSQNTEAFF; DNA: TGCGCCAGCAGCTTGGATCGGTTGGACTCCCAGAACACTGAAGCTTTCTTT
D: NA; size: once; V: TRBV11-2; J: TRBJ2-7; CDR3: CASSQLTGASYEQYF; DNA: TGTGCCAGCAGCCAATTAACAGGTGCCTCCTACGAGCAGTACTTC
D: TRBD2; size: NA; V: TRBV7-9; J: TRBJ2-7; CDR3: CASSLAGGGTSYEQYF; DNA: TGTGCCAGCAGCTTAGCCGGCGGGGGTACCTCCTACGAGCAGTACTTC
D: NA; size: NA; V: TRBV4-3; J: TRBJ2-2; CDR3: CASSQTILVNTGELFF; DNA: TGCGCCAGCAGCCAAACTATACTAGTGAACACCGGGGAGCTGTTTTTT
D: NA; size: NA; V: TRBV4-1; J: TRBJ1-1; CDR3: CASSQDRGTEAFF; DNA: TGCGCCAGCAGCCAAGATAGGGGAACTGAAGCTTTCTTT
D: TRBD1; size: NA; V: TRBV2; J: TRBJ2-3; CDR3: CASLIGQGTDTQYF; DNA: TGTGCCAGCCTCATCGGACAGGGGACAGATACGCAGTATTTT
D: NA; size: NA; V: TRBV6-5; J: TRBJ1-6; CDR3: CASSSLQGPFNSPLHF; DNA: TGTGCCAGCAGTTCGCTACAGGGTCCCTTTAATTCACCCCTCCACTTT
D: TRBD1; size: NA; V: TRBV7-2; J: TRBJ1-4; CDR3: CASSRRGQGREKLFF; DNA: TGTGCCAGCAGCCGACGGGGACAGGGGCGAGAAAAACTGTTTTTT
D: NA; size: NA; V: TRBV11-2; J: TRBJ1-1; CDR3: CASSLLPGTEAFF; DNA: TGTGCCAGCAGCCTACTCCCGGGCACTGAAGCTTTCTTT